This T cell receptor (beta chain) stems from a study of cytomegalovirus exposure and HLA in healthy donors. Across the study: An early data release held some 85 million unique TCRs from HLA-typed donors. Study-level results: Listed as cytomegalovirus-associated were 150 to 200 TCR beta chains. In a later analysis, a missense DCLRE1C variant was linked to TCR beta V- and J-gene trimming.

Of note for this clone: Antigen unknown.

Between the trimmed V and J ends, which lost 4 bases and 2 bases, there was a span of 12 bases. From germline, CDR1 is SGHDT and CDR2 YYEEEE. This CDR3 is built from 14 residues. 13 Jbeta primers and 60 Vbeta primers were used for the PCR. Libraries were prepared by immunoSEQ multiplex PCR; TCRdb keeps only in-frame clonotypes and omits some of them. Of about 150,000 clones listed, approximately 80% are singletons. Sequenced material: PBMCs. The V call is TRBV5-6, the J call TRBJ1-2; possibly TRBD1 for D (6 bases). The receptor was derived from a middle-aged woman in good health and CMV-seropositive. CDR3 DNA: TGTGCCAGCAGCGATGAGGACAGAAACTATGGCTACACCTTC. It encodes CASSDEDRNYGYTF. The whole variable domain, remainder taken from reference TRBV5-6 and TRBJ1-2, is DAGVTQSPTHLIKTRGQQVTLRCSPKSGHDTVSWYQQALGQGPQFIFQYYEEEERQRGNFPDRFSGHQFPNYSSELNVNALLLGDSALYLCASSDEDRNYGYTFGSGTRLTVV.